A selection of T cell receptor beta chains follows, all from one sample in a study of a mutant IDH1 vaccine in newly diagnosed glioma. Their cognate antigens are unknown. Here immunoSEQ multiplex PCR was the method, and the copy in TCRdb shows in-frame clones only, minus some. The sample lists approximately 100,000 clones, just under 90% occurring once. The source was PBMCs, collected from a glioma patient whose treatment included an IDH1 peptide vaccine. These receptors all stem from a woman aged 45-65 years with glioma. CDR3s include the opening cysteine and the closing phenylalanine or tryptophan. The D gene is left open where the match is weak. The size of a clone is reported for some rows only, either as once, few or many, or as a class for expanded clones.

size: -; D: TRBD2; V: TRBV7-2; J: TRBJ2-7; length: 16; CDR3: CASSSAGGEENYEQYF; DNA: TGTGCCAGCAGCTCTGCGGGGGGGGAGGAGAACTACGAGCAGTACTTC
size: once; D: -; V: TRBV27; J: TRBJ2-7; length: 16; CDR3: CASSSLTNPENYEQYF; DNA: TGTGCCAGCAGTTCTCTGACTAACCCTGAAAACTACGAGCAGTACTTC
size: -; D: -; V: TRBV9; J: TRBJ2-1; length: 15; CDR3: CASSVEGRTANEQFF; DNA: TGTGCCAGCAGCGTAGAGGGTAGGACGGCCAATGAGCAGTTCTTC
size: -; D: TRBD1; V: TRBV5-4; J: TRBJ2-3; length: 16; CDR3: CASSFEQGAGTDTQYF; DNA: TGTGCCAGCAGCTTTGAACAGGGGGCCGGCACAGATACGCAGTATTTT
size: -; D: -; V: TRBV7-9; J: TRBJ2-5; length: 11; CDR3: CASSLNGGSYF; DNA: TGTGCCAGCAGCCTCAACGGGGGCTCGTACTTC
size: -; D: -; V: TRBV28; J: TRBJ2-2; length: 13; CDR3: CASKGRNTGELFF; DNA: TGTGCCAGCAAAGGGAGGAACACCGGGGAGCTGTTTTTT
size: -; D: -; V: TRBV27; J: TRBJ2-7; length: 14; CDR3: CASSPGTWAQEQYF; DNA: TGTGCCAGCAGTCCCGGGACCTGGGCGCAGGAGCAGTACTTC
size: once; D: -; V: TRBV7-9; J: TRBJ2-7; length: 14; CDR3: CASSLEGRGYEQYF; DNA: TGTGCCAGCAGCTTAGAAGGCAGGGGCTACGAGCAGTACTTC
size: once; D: -; V: TRBV2; J: TRBJ1-2; length: 14; CDR3: CASSEANSYTGYTF; DNA: TGTGCCAGCAGTGAAGCGAACAGCTATACTGGCTACACCTTC
size: -; D: -; V: TRBV7-9; J: TRBJ2-6; length: 16; CDR3: CASSLAGGTGANVLTF; DNA: TGTGCCAGCAGCTTAGCAGGGGGAACTGGGGCCAACGTCCTGACTTTC
size: -; D: -; V: TRBV15; J: TRBJ2-7; length: 14; CDR3: CATSRVPYSYEQYF; DNA: TGTGCCACCAGCAGAGTACCCTACTCCTACGAGCAGTACTTC
size: -; D: TRBD2; V: TRBV4-2; J: TRBJ2-7; length: 15; CDR3: CASSQNLAGGYEQYF; DNA: TGTGCCAGCAGCCAAAACCTAGCGGGAGGATACGAGCAGTACTTC
size: -; D: TRBD1; V: TRBV2; J: TRBJ2-2; length: 14; CDR3: CASRTGANTGELFF; DNA: TGTGCCAGTCGGACAGGGGCGAACACCGGGGAGCTGTTTTTT
size: -; D: -; V: TRBV7-9; J: TRBJ1-4; length: 15; CDR3: CASSLTVATNEKLFF; DNA: TGTGCCAGCAGCTTAACGGTTGCAACTAATGAAAAACTGTTTTTT
size: -; D: -; V: TRBV5-5; J: TRBJ2-5; length: 13; CDR3: CASSNSGDETQYF; DNA: TGTGCCAGCAGCAACTCAGGGGACGAGACCCAGTACTTC
size: -; D: -; V: TRBV25-1; J: TRBJ1-4; length: 14; CDR3: CASSEYATNEKLFF; DNA: TGTGCCAGCAGTGAATATGCAACTAATGAAAAACTGTTTTTT
size: -; D: -; V: TRBV21-1; J: TRBJ2-7; length: 15; CDR3: CASSSWTGTLYEQYF; DNA: TGTGCCAGCAGCTCCTGGACAGGGACCCTATACGAGCAGTACTTC
size: -; D: -; V: TRBV7-3; J: TRBJ1-1; length: 14; CDR3: CASSLTSGTTGAFF; DNA: TGTGCCAGCAGCTTAACGTCAGGGACAACTGGAGCTTTCTTT
size: -; D: -; V: TRBV30; J: TRBJ2-1; length: 13; CDR3: CAFDKSSYNEQFF; DNA: TGTGCCTTTGACAAAAGCTCCTACAATGAGCAGTTCTTC
size: -; D: -; V: TRBV7-9; J: TRBJ2-3; length: 15; CDR3: CASSSLGSSTDTQYF; DNA: TGTGCCAGCAGCTCCTTGGGTTCTAGCACAGATACGCAGTATTTT
size: few; D: TRBD2; V: TRBV30; J: TRBJ2-1; length: 13; CDR3: CAGSGRDYNEQFF; DNA: TGTGCCGGAAGCGGGAGGGATTACAATGAGCAGTTCTTC
size: -; D: -; V: TRBV5-8; J: TRBJ1-4; length: 16; CDR3: CASSLAGFATNEKLFF; DNA: TGTGCCAGCAGCTTGGCGGGGTTTGCAACTAATGAAAAACTGTTTTTT
size: once; D: -; V: TRBV28; J: TRBJ2-7; length: 14; CDR3: CASSLYLEPYEQYF; DNA: TGTGCCAGCAGTTTATACCTAGAGCCCTACGAGCAGTACTTC
size: -; D: -; V: TRBV30; J: TRBJ1-2; length: 13; CDR3: CAGGIHINYGYAF; DNA: TGTGCCGGGGGCATCCACATAAACTATGGCTACGCCTTC
size: -; D: -; V: TRBV6-5; J: TRBJ1-6; length: 14; CDR3: CASSPSSYNSPLHF; DNA: TGTGCCAGCAGTCCGAGCTCCTATAATTCACCCCTCCACTTT
size: few; D: TRBD2; V: TRBV7-3; J: TRBJ2-2; length: 15; CDR3: CASSWTSGSTGELFF; DNA: TGTGCCAGCAGCTGGACTAGCGGGAGCACCGGGGAGCTGTTTTTT
size: -; D: -; V: TRBV7-9; J: TRBJ2-7; length: 13; CDR3: CASSLAGIYEQYF; DNA: TGTGCCAGCAGCTTAGCGGGGATCTACGAGCAGTACTTC
size: -; D: -; V: TRBV10-3; J: TRBJ1-1; length: 13; CDR3: CAIKPRGMTEAFF; DNA: TGTGCCATCAAGCCCAGGGGCATGACTGAAGCTTTCTTT
size: -; D: TRBD1; V: TRBV28; J: TRBJ2-1; length: 14; CDR3: CASSLDRRYNEQFF; DNA: TGTGCCAGCTCCCTGGACAGGCGTTACAATGAGCAGTTCTTC
size: -; D: -; V: TRBV4-1; J: TRBJ2-7; length: 14; CDR3: CASSQALRTYEQYF; DNA: TGCGCCAGCAGCCAAGCGTTGCGAACCTACGAGCAGTACTTC
size: -; D: -; V: TRBV5-4; J: TRBJ2-7; length: 13; CDR3: CASSLVRADEQYF; DNA: TGTGCCAGCAGCTTGGTCAGGGCCGACGAGCAGTACTTC
size: -; D: TRBD1; V: TRBV28; J: TRBJ1-5; length: 16; CDR3: CASSFPGQGTTQPQHF; DNA: TGTGCCAGCAGTTTCCCCGGACAGGGAACAACTCAGCCCCAGCATTTT
size: -; D: -; V: TRBV2; J: TRBJ2-7; length: 13; CDR3: CASPRGSSYEQYF; DNA: TGTGCCAGCCCGAGGGGATCTTCCTACGAGCAGTACTTC
size: few; D: -; V: TRBV6-1; J: TRBJ1-5; length: 13; CDR3: CASRSNGPLNQHF; DNA: TGTGCCAGCAGGAGCAACGGACCTCTGAACCAGCATTTT
size: -; D: -; V: TRBV6-5; J: TRBJ2-5; length: 11; CDR3: CASMWQETQYF; DNA: TGTGCCAGCATGTGGCAAGAGACCCAGTACTTC
size: -; D: -; V: TRBV19; J: TRBJ1-5; length: 12; CDR3: CASSYSNQPQHF; DNA: TGTGCCAGTAGCTATAGCAATCAGCCCCAGCATTTT
size: -; D: TRBD1; V: TRBV4-1; J: TRBJ1-6; length: 15; CDR3: CASSLMGTAYSPLHF; DNA: TGCGCCAGCAGCCTTATGGGGACAGCTTATTCACCCCTCCACTTT
size: -; D: -; V: TRBV6-5; J: TRBJ2-7; length: 11; CDR3: CARQLSYEQYF; DNA: TGTGCCAGACAGCTCTCCTACGAGCAGTACTTC
size: -; D: -; V: TRBV2; J: TRBJ1-6; length: 12; CDR3: CASRTEESPLHF; DNA: TGTGCCAGCAGGACAGAAGAGTCACCCCTCCACTTT
size: -; D: -; V: TRBV6-1; J: TRBJ1-6; length: 15; CDR3: CASSEGQPRTSPLHF; DNA: TGTGCCAGCAGTGAGGGCCAACCCCGTACTTCACCCCTCCACTTT
size: -; D: -; V: TRBV5-4; J: TRBJ2-1; length: 15; CDR3: CASSLWQSVWNEQFF; DNA: TGTGCCAGCAGCTTGTGGCAATCGGTGTGGAATGAGCAGTTCTTC
size: -; D: -; V: TRBV4-2; J: TRBJ2-7; length: 14; CDR3: CASSQGRGDYEQYF; DNA: TGTGCCAGCAGCCAAGGGAGGGGTGACTACGAGCAGTACTTC
size: -; D: -; V: TRBV5-1; J: TRBJ1-1; length: 15; CDR3: CASSLDPAGVTEAFF; DNA: TGCGCCAGCAGCTTGGACCCAGCCGGTGTAACTGAAGCTTTCTTT
size: -; D: TRBD1; V: TRBV28; J: TRBJ2-4; length: 16; CDR3: CASSFRTGAAKNIQYF; DNA: TGTGCCAGCAGTTTTCGGACAGGGGCGGCCAAAAACATTCAGTACTTC
size: -; D: -; V: TRBV21-1; J: TRBJ2-7; length: 18; CDR3: CASSETSGRWGSSYEQYF; DNA: TGTGCCAGCAGCGAGACTAGCGGGAGGTGGGGGAGCTCCTACGAGCAGTACTTC
size: -; D: -; V: TRBV5-1; J: TRBJ2-3; length: 17; CDR3: CASSSDSGLAGTDTQYF; DNA: TGCGCCAGCAGCTCGGACAGCGGGCTAGCGGGCACAGATACGCAGTATTTT
size: -; D: -; V: TRBV5-4; J: TRBJ1-1; length: 15; CDR3: CASSSQGVAGAQAFF; DNA: TGTGCCAGCAGCTCCCAAGGGGTGGCGGGGGCGCAAGCTTTCTTT
size: -; D: TRBD1; V: TRBV5-1; J: TRBJ1-6; length: 14; CDR3: CASSIDRDNSPLHF; DNA: TGCGCCAGCAGCATCGACAGGGACAATTCACCCCTCCACTTT
size: -; D: -; V: TRBV12-1; J: TRBJ2-7; length: 9; CDR3: CASNIEQYF; DNA: TGTGCCAGCAACATCGAGCAGTACTTC
size: -; D: TRBD2; V: TRBV10-3; J: TRBJ2-2; length: 16; CDR3: CAISARSSGGSGELFF; DNA: TGTGCCATCAGTGCGCGGTCTAGCGGGGGGTCCGGGGAGCTGTTTTTT
size: -; D: TRBD1; V: TRBV28; J: TRBJ1-2; length: 14; CDR3: CASHGTGINYGYTF; DNA: TGTGCCAGCCACGGGACAGGGATAAACTATGGCTACACCTTC